These T cell receptor beta chains were read from a single sample in a study of blood T cell repertoires in COVID-19. Assay: immunoSEQ multiplex PCR; the TCRdb copy retains only in-frame clones and omits some. This sample yields about 15,000 clones, of which over 75% are seen a single time; around 30% belongs to the top ten. Sequencing used peripheral blood. Receptor source: a man aged 65 to 79 in a cohort sampled during active COVID-19. CDR3s include the opening cysteine and the closing phenylalanine or tryptophan. A D gene is named only where the DNA matches it firmly. A clone size is listed for some rows: how often the clone was seen (once, few, many), or a class if it is expanded.

d_gene: .; v_gene: TRBV9; j_gene: TRBJ2-2; abundance: .; CDR3aa: CASSEWRLSTGELFF; CDR3nt: TGTGCCAGCAGCGAATGGCGACTGTCCACCGGGGAGCTGTTTTTT
d_gene: .; v_gene: TRBV28; j_gene: TRBJ1-1; abundance: .; CDR3aa: CASSTGQGRTAFF; CDR3nt: TGTGCCAGCAGCACGGGGCAGGGGCGTACAGCTTTCTTT
d_gene: .; v_gene: TRBV7-9; j_gene: TRBJ2-7; abundance: .; CDR3aa: CASSLGTTYEQYF; CDR3nt: TGTGCCAGCAGCTTAGGGACAACCTACGAGCAGTACTTC
d_gene: TRBD2; v_gene: TRBV28; j_gene: TRBJ2-3; abundance: few; CDR3aa: CASSPGTSGTTDTQYF; CDR3nt: TGTGCCAGCAGTCCGGGGACTAGCGGGACCACAGATACGCAGTATTTT
d_gene: .; v_gene: TRBV6-1; j_gene: TRBJ2-5; abundance: .; CDR3aa: CASSEGVGRGETQYF; CDR3nt: TGTGCCAGCAGTGAAGGCGTAGGCAGAGGAGAGACCCAGTACTTC
d_gene: TRBD2; v_gene: TRBV5-1; j_gene: TRBJ2-1; abundance: .; CDR3aa: CASSTHSGRAGNEQFF; CDR3nt: TGCGCCAGCAGCACGCATAGCGGGAGGGCAGGCAATGAGCAGTTCTTC
d_gene: .; v_gene: TRBV6-5; j_gene: TRBJ2-7; abundance: .; CDR3aa: CASSGRYEQYF; CDR3nt: TGTGCCAGCTCGGGGAGGTACGAGCAGTACTTC
d_gene: .; v_gene: TRBV30; j_gene: TRBJ1-4; abundance: .; CDR3aa: CAWSVRRVKEKLFF; CDR3nt: TGTGCCTGGAGTGTGAGGCGGGTTAAGGAAAAACTGTTTTTT
d_gene: .; v_gene: TRBV7-2; j_gene: TRBJ1-1; abundance: .; CDR3aa: CASGNGGVAFF; CDR3nt: TGTGCCAGCGGCAACGGGGGAGTAGCTTTCTTT
d_gene: TRBD1; v_gene: TRBV5-4; j_gene: TRBJ2-7; abundance: .; CDR3aa: CASSSGTGPTYEQYF; CDR3nt: TGTGCCAGCAGCTCCGGGACAGGGCCCACCTACGAGCAGTACTTC